The rows below give T cell receptor beta chains drawn from one sample of a study of blood T cells in healthy people across ages. TCRdb re-called the 5' RACE reads through MiXCR, storing one row per CDR3 protein. Altogether 1.2 million to 1.5 million distinct CDR3 sequences are present, almost 60% being singletons, with the ten largest covering 5.5% to 8%. Specimen: blood. These receptors all stem from a man between 18 and 35 years old in good health. Both conserved end residues are part of each CDR3. D genes are given only for firm matches. Size is stated for part of the rows, as once, few or many counts, or as a class when the clone is expanded.

clone_size	v_call	d_call	j_call	cdr3_aa	cdr3_nt
-	TRBV12-5	TRBD1	TRBJ1-5	CASGLVGGQGRQPQHF	TGTGCTAGTGGTTTGGTAGGGGGACAGGGACGTCAGCCCCAGCATTTT
-	TRBV5-1	TRBD1	TRBJ2-5	CASSPMQGVQETQYF	TGCGCCAGCAGCCCGATGCAGGGGGTACAAGAGACCCAGTACTTC
few	TRBV7-2	-	TRBJ2-1	CASSLTAAAPYNEQFF	TGTGCCAGCAGCTTAACGGCGGCCGCGCCCTACAATGAGCAGTTCTTC
-	TRBV7-9	TRBD1	TRBJ2-2	CASSVVWDRDPRGELFF	TGTGCCAGCAGCGTAGTATGGGACAGGGATCCCCGCGGGGAGCTGTTTTTT
-	TRBV28	-	TRBJ2-5	CASSFVSWVRGRETQYF	TGTGCCAGCAGTTTCGTCTCGTGGGTGCGGGGAAGGGAGACCCAGTACTTC
-	TRBV5-6	-	TRBJ1-2	CASSLRRLPRTNYGYTF	TGTGCCAGCAGCTTGAGGCGCTTACCCAGGACTAACTATGGCTACACCTTC
-	TRBV28	TRBD1	TRBJ1-2	CASSFSLTGYGYTF	TGTGCCAGCAGTTTTTCCCTGACAGGGTATGGCTACACCTTC
-	TRBV15	-	TRBJ2-1	CATNRDNYNEQFF	TGTGCCACCAACCGGGACAACTACAATGAGCAGTTCTTC
-	TRBV7-2	TRBD1	TRBJ2-3	CASSYRTGWGRTDTQYF	TGTGCCAGCAGCTACAGGACAGGGTGGGGACGCACAGATACGCAGTATTTT
-	TRBV2	-	TRBJ1-4	CASGFGAATNEKLFF	TGTGCCAGCGGTTTTGGCGCGGCAACTAATGAAAAACTGTTTTTT
-	TRBV7-9	TRBD1	TRBJ1-2	CASSSRDRLYGYTF	TGTGCCAGCAGCTCCCGGGACAGACTCTATGGCTACACCTTC
few	TRBV5-1	-	TRBJ2-3	CASSLDWDVDTQYF	TGCGCCAGCAGCTTGGACTGGGATGTAGATACGCAGTATTTT
-	TRBV7-8	-	TRBJ1-2	CASSSPRPTQGNYGYTF	TGTGCCAGCAGCTCCCCCCGACCAACTCAGGGGAACTATGGCTACACCTTC
few	TRBV20-1	-	TRBJ2-4	CSARDGDIQYF	TGCAGTGCTAGAGATGGCGACATTCAGTACTTC
-	TRBV6-2/TRBV6-3	-	TRBJ2-3	CATRTDRSTDTQYF	TGTGCCACCAGGACCGATCGATCCACAGATACGCAGTATTTT
-	TRBV3-1	-	TRBJ1-3	CASSLGAHLGAGNTIYF	TGTGCCAGCAGCCTTGGGGCCCACTTGGGGGCTGGAAACACCATATATTTT
once	TRBV25-1	-	TRBJ2-1	CASSDTVSEQFF	TGTGCCAGCAGTGATACGGTATCGGAGCAGTTCTTC
once	TRBV12-3/TRBV12-4	TRBD2	TRBJ2-1	CASSLLSAGVWSHNEQFF	TGTGCCAGCAGTTTATTATCTGCGGGGGTTTGGTCCCACAATGAGCAGTTCTTC
few	TRBV4-3	TRBD1	TRBJ2-7	CASSPGTGTTYEQYF	TGCGCCAGCAGCCCCGGGACAGGGACCACCTACGAGCAGTACTTC
-	TRBV15	TRBD2	TRBJ2-7	CATSRDRWSGGSYEQYF	TGTGCCACCAGCAGAGATAGATGGAGCGGGGGCTCCTACGAGCAGTACTTC
few	TRBV20-1	TRBD2	TRBJ2-7	CSASFLAAAEQYF	TGCAGTGCTAGTTTTCTAGCGGCAGCCGAGCAGTACTTC
-	TRBV18	-	TRBJ2-7	CASSLSPTRDEQYF	TGTGCCAGCTCGCTTTCCCCTACACGAGACGAGCAGTACTTC
-	TRBV13	TRBD1	TRBJ2-3	CASSKRQGSTDTQYF	TGTGCCAGCAGCAAACGACAGGGATCCACAGATACGCAGTATTTT
-	TRBV3-1	TRBD1	TRBJ2-5	CASSRQGAWEQYF	TGTGCCAGCAGCCGGCAGGGGGCGTGGGAGCAGTACTTC
many	TRBV12-3/TRBV12-4	-	TRBJ1-1	CASSLAVSFGAEAFF	TGTGCCAGCAGTTTAGCTGTCTCCTTTGGGGCTGAAGCTTTCTTT
-	TRBV20-1	-	TRBJ2-2	CSARTVRTGELFF	TGCAGTGCCCGGACCGTCCGCACCGGGGAGCTGTTTTTT
-	TRBV12-5	-	TRBJ2-7	CASGLVDEVSNEQYF	TGTGCTAGTGGTTTGGTTGACGAAGTTAGTAACGAGCAGTACTTC
-	TRBV7-2	TRBD1	TRBJ1-2	CASSLGQGWSGYTF	TGTGCCAGCAGCCTCGGACAGGGCTGGAGTGGCTACACCTTC
-	TRBV11-2	-	TRBJ1-1	CASSSDEEAFF	TGTGCCAGCAGCTCCGACGAAGAAGCTTTCTTT
-	TRBV9	-	TRBJ2-7	CASSPAAYEQYF	TGTGCCAGCAGCCCCGCGGCCTACGAGCAGTACTTC
-	TRBV6-1	TRBD2	TRBJ2-7	CASWGLASYEQYF	TGTGCCAGCTGGGGACTAGCGAGCTACGAGCAGTACTTC
-	TRBV5-1	-	TRBJ2-1	CASSPGPGVVNEQFF	TGCGCCAGCAGCCCAGGACCGGGGGTGGTGAATGAGCAGTTCTTC
few	TRBV28	TRBD1	TRBJ2-3	CASVWGQTDTQYF	TGTGCCAGTGTGTGGGGACAGACAGATACGCAGTATTTT
once	TRBV20-1	-	TRBJ1-5	CSALTPSNQPQHF	TGCAGTGCCCTGACCCCGAGCAATCAGCCCCAGCATTTT
once	TRBV20-1	-	TRBJ1-5	CSASLTGYSNQPQHF	TGCAGTGCCTCTCTTACAGGGTATAGCAATCAGCCCCAGCATTTT
few	TRBV29-1	-	TRBJ2-5	CSVAGRAYNEQYF	TGCAGCGTTGCAGGGCGCGCGTACAATGAGCAGTACTTC
few	TRBV12-3/TRBV12-4	-	TRBJ1-1	CASSQYGTPNTEAFF	TGTGCCAGCAGTCAGTATGGGACGCCCAACACTGAAGCTTTCTTT
few	TRBV4-3	TRBD2	TRBJ2-1	CASSQGAGGTNEQFF	TGCGCCAGCAGCCAAGGGGCCGGGGGGACCAATGAGCAGTTCTTC
-	TRBV20-1	TRBD2	TRBJ2-3	CSFRTSGRGDTQYF	TGCAGTTTCAGGACTAGCGGGAGGGGAGATACGCAGTATTTT
once	TRBV6-1	TRBD2	TRBJ2-7	CASMLAGTYEQYF	TGTGCCAGCATGCTAGCGGGGACCTACGAGCAGTACTTC
-	TRBV7-9	-	TRBJ2-3	CAGRGVPDTQYF	TGTGCCGGACGAGGGGTCCCAGATACGCAGTATTTT
-	TRBV27	-	TRBJ2-1	CASSLERTHYNEQFF	TGTGCCAGCAGTTTAGAGCGGACCCACTACAATGAGCAGTTCTTC
-	TRBV29-1	-	TRBJ1-1	CSVRYTEAFF	TGCAGCGTCAGGTACACTGAAGCTTTCTTT
-	TRBV11-2	-	TRBJ2-7	CASSLGAGTNEQYF	TGTGCCAGCAGCTTAGGTGCAGGGACCAATGAGCAGTACTTC
-	TRBV29-1	-	TRBJ2-3	CSVVVRAYRSNTQYF	TGCAGCGTTGTGGTTCGGGCCTACCGTTCGAATACGCAGTATTTT
-	TRBV6-4	-	TRBJ1-2	CASSDSYSYTF	TGTGCCAGCAGTGACTCTTATAGCTACACCTTC
-	TRBV25-1	TRBD1	TRBJ1-1	CASSPLQGGNTEAFF	TGTGCCAGCAGCCCTCTGCAGGGGGGGAACACTGAAGCTTTCTTT
-	TRBV7-2	-	TRBJ2-5	CASSLRNSFYKQYF	TGTGCCAGCAGCTTGCGAAACAGCTTCTACAAGCAGTACTTC